This passage covers 29 T cell receptor beta chains from one sample sequenced in a study of tumor-infiltrating lymphocytes in localized non-small cell lung cancer. Clones were read by immunoSEQ multiplex PCR, and TCRdb kept only the in-frame ones, dropping some. The top ten hold over 10% of the sample, which has 13,000 or so clones, 65% to 85% seen once. The sequencing sample was made of lung tumor tissue. All receptors come from a human donor with non-small cell lung cancer.

This clone was observed a handful of times. This chain links TRBV30 with TRBJ1-2; D gene uncertain. This CDR3 contains 12 residues. The germline CDR1 and CDR2 sequences are GTSNPN and SVGIG (reference sequence). V lost 0 bases and J lost 4, with 6 bases in between. The CDR3 is CAWSVVGYGYTF. CDR3 in DNA: TGTGCCTGGAGTGTTGTGGGCTATGGCTACACCTTC.

The chain is built from TRBV4-1 and TRBJ2-1, with 10 bases that match TRBD1. CDR1 is MGHRA and CDR2 is YSYEKL in the germline V gene. This CDR3 comprises 16 residues. V lost 1 base, J lost 6 bases, and 6 bases stayed unmatched. DNA for the CDR3: TGCGCCAGCAGCCAAGTCGGACAGGGGGTAGGCAATGAGCAGTTCTTC. It specifies CASSQVGQGVGNEQFF.

The rearrangement joins TRBV14 to TRBJ1-1, with 7 bases fitting TRBD1. In germline, CDR1 is SGHDN, CDR2 FVKESK. The J segment lost 4 bases and the V segment lost 3 bases, leaving 5 bases of the junction unmatched. The CDR3 contains 14 residues. CDR3: CASSQHRGGTEAFF. CDR3 DNA sequence: TGTGCCAGCAGCCAGCACAGGGGAGGCACTGAAGCTTTCTTT.

The chain has TRBV19 and TRBJ1-1, with a possible D match to TRBD1 (5 bases). V lost 1 base and J lost 7, with 10 bases in between. This CDR3 is 13 amino acids long. Germline values: CDR1 LNHDA, CDR2 SQIVND (reference sequence). The CDR3 bases are TGTGCCAGTAGTATAGGGGGGGACGGTGAAGCTTTCTTT. Protein product: CASSIGGDGEAFF.

This clone was recorded once. The chain employs TRBV6-5 and TRBJ1-1, with 9 bases that match TRBD1. CDR3 length: 16 residues. V was pared by 2 bases and J by 4 bases, with 8 bases of the junction left unmatched. Per the germline V gene, CDR1 is MNHEY and CDR2 is SVGAGI. CDR3 loop: CASSYDRGVVGTEAFF. DNA for the CDR3: TGTGCCAGCAGTTACGACAGGGGGGTTGTCGGCACTGAAGCTTTCTTT.

The chain is built from TRBV6-5 and TRBJ1-2; TRBD1 aligns across 9 bases. Germline-derived CDR1 and CDR2 are MNHEY and SVGAGI. The ends lost 2 bases at V and 8 bases at J; junction bases unmatched: 9. The CDR3 sequence is 15 residues long. CDR3 coding DNA: TGTGCCAGCAGTTACCAGGGACAGGGATTTCACGGCTACACCTTC. Amino acids: CASSYQGQGFHGYTF.

This clone was seen more than once but under ten times. V and J are TRBV5-1 and TRBJ1-3; D gene uncertain. Germline V CDR1 and CDR2: SGHRS, YFSETQ. V lost 2 bases and J lost 0, with 12 bases in between. The CDR3 is 16 residues long. The CDR3 DNA follows: TGCGCCAGCAGCTTAGACTCCTTTAGCTCTGGAAACACCATATATTTT. Its translation: CASSLDSFSSGNTIYF.

This chain joins TRBV6-6 and TRBJ2-6; perhaps TRBD1 as D (6 bases). The CDR3 is 15 residues long. From germline, CDR1 is MNHNY and CDR2 SVGAGI (reference sequence). V was trimmed by 6 bases and J by 7 bases, leaving 16 bases between them. CDR3 loop: CASSRDIPGANVLTF. The CDR3 nucleotides read TGTGCCAGCAGCCGGGACATCCCAGGAGCCAACGTCCTGACTTTC.

This rearrangement joins TRBV18 to TRBJ2-6, with TRBD1 matching 7 bases. CDR3 size: 18 residues. Germline values: CDR1 KGHSH, CDR2 LQKENI. V lost 3 bases and J lost 1; bases outside the gene matches: 9. CDR3 loop: CASSPSTGPRSGANVLTF. The CDR3 nucleotides read TGTGCCAGCTCACCCTCGACAGGGCCCAGGTCTGGGGCCAACGTCCTGACTTTC. The full variable domain, completed using reference TRBV18 and TRBJ2-6, is NAGVMQNPRHLVRRRGQEARLRCSPMKGHSHVYWYRQLPEEGLKFMVYLQKENIIDESGMPKERFSAEFPKEGPSILRIQQVVRGDSAAYFCASSPSTGPRSGANVLTFGAGSRLTVL.

The chain has TRBV5-1 and TRBJ1-5, with D unclear. CDR1 is SGHRS, CDR2 YFSETQ, per germline. The CDR3 sequence is 15 residues long. Trimming stripped 0 bases from V and 0 bases from J, with 7 bases between. The DNA for the CDR3 is TGCGCCAGCAGCTTGGGACTGCGTAGCAATCAGCCCCAGCATTTT. Amino acid sequence: CASSLGLRSNQPQHF.

The chain combines TRBV9 with TRBJ2-5, with D maybe TRBD1 (6 bases). The CDR3 is 14 amino acids. The germline gives CDR1 SGDLS, CDR2 YYNGEE. V shed 3 bases and J shed 1 base, with 10 bases lying between them. This CDR3 is CASSATGLQETQYF. Written as DNA, the CDR3 is TGTGCCAGCAGCGCCACAGGGCTCCAAGAGACCCAGTACTTC.

This clone has a single count. The CDR3 DNA follows: TGTGCCAGTAGTAGTCAGGCTGCGAACACCGGGGAGCTGTTTTTT. Translated, it gives CASSSQAANTGELFF. V is TRBV19 and J is TRBJ2-2; D unresolved. V was trimmed by 4 bases and J by 0 bases, leaving 9 bases between them. The CDR3 is 15 residues long. CDR1 is LNHDA, CDR2 SQIVND, per germline (reference sequence).

This clone came up a few times. The rearrangement uses TRBV11-2 and TRBJ2-2, with TRBD1 matching 7 bases. CDR3 length equals 15 residues. Germline assignment: CDR1 SGHAT and CDR2 FQNNGV. The J segment lost 6 bases and the V segment lost 2 bases, leaving 6 bases of the junction unmatched. Here the CDR3 reads CASSLLTGQAGELFF. The DNA for the CDR3 is TGTGCCAGCAGCTTATTGACAGGGCAGGCCGGGGAGCTGTTTTTT.

The V gene is TRBV19, the J gene TRBJ2-5; 9 positions agree with TRBD2. There are 16 residues in the CDR3. Per germline, CDR1 LNHDA and CDR2 SQIVND (reference sequence). V gave up 6 bases and J gave up 2 bases; unmatched junction bases: 10. The CDR3 sequence: CASSLEAGGLQETQYF. CDR3 DNA: TGTGCCAGTAGCCTCGAAGCGGGGGGCCTTCAAGAGACCCAGTACTTC.

The chain recombines TRBV16 with TRBJ2-1; 8 positions match TRBD2. V gave up 4 bases and J gave up 0 bases; unmatched junction bases: 5. Germline assignment: CDR1 KGHSY and CDR2 FQNENV. The CDR3 has 16 residues. The CDR3 loop reads CASSPIAGSSYNEQFF. The CDR3 DNA follows: TGTGCCAGCAGCCCCATAGCGGGGAGCTCCTACAATGAGCAGTTCTTC.

The chain employs TRBV9 and TRBJ1-6; D is ambiguous. Between the trimmed V and J ends, which lost 0 bases and 5 bases, there was a span of 9 bases. Germline assignment: CDR1 SGDLS and CDR2 YYNGEE. CDR3 length: 15 residues. For the CDR3, the DNA is TGTGCCAGCAGCGTAGGGCGACACCATAATTCACCCCTCCACTTT. This translates into CASSVGRHHNSPLHF.

J is TRBJ1-3 and V is TRBV6-5; 11 bases are a match to TRBD1. The CDR3 contains 15 residues. V was pared by 6 bases and J by 7 bases, with 8 bases of the junction left unmatched. Germline CDR1 reads MNHEY; CDR2 reads SVGAGI. CDR3 DNA sequence: TGTGCCAGCAGCGCGGGGACAGGGGGACGGAACACCATATATTTT. Translating it yields CASSAGTGGRNTIYF.

There are a few counts of this clone. The chain links TRBV7-9 to TRBJ1-1; no definite D call. Trimming pared 1 base from V and 3 bases from J, leaving 21 bases between. This CDR3 comprises 18 residues. Germline V gene data show CDR1 as SEHNR and CDR2 as FQNEAQ (reference sequence). DNA for the CDR3: TGTGCCAGCAGCTTAGAATTAGGGTATTATCCCGAGGACACTGAAGCTTTCTTT. Residues: CASSLELGYYPEDTEAFF.

The rearrangement joins TRBV6-5 to TRBJ2-3; D remains unclear. V lost 6 bases and J 0 bases, leaving 13 bases between the germline ends. The CDR3 consists of 15 residues. Germline V gene data show CDR1 as MNHEY and CDR2 as SVGAGI. CDR3 DNA: TGTGCCAGCAGCCCTAGAATAGCTAGCACAGATACGCAGTATTTT. Its protein product is CASSPRIASTDTQYF.

This chain links TRBV19 with TRBJ1-2; tentative D call: TRBD1 (5 bases). The V end lost 3 bases, the J end lost 7 bases, and 12 bases lay between the germline ends. The CDR3 spans 13 residues. Germline V lookup: CDR1 LNHDA, CDR2 SQIVND (reference sequence). The CDR3: CASSMVGDLGYTF. CDR3 DNA: TGTGCCAGTAGTATGGTGGGGGATCTTGGCTACACCTTC.

This clone has just one count. This chain uses TRBV6-5 with TRBJ2-2; D is unresolved. V was pared by 7 bases and J by 4 bases, with 7 bases between. From germline, CDR1 is MNHEY and CDR2 SVGAGI. The CDR3 covers 12 residues. CDR3 nucleotides: TGTGCCAGCAAATCGCGCACCGGGGAGCTGTTTTTT. Protein product: CASKSRTGELFF.

The chain combines TRBV6-1 with TRBJ1-2, with D possibly matching TRBD1 (6 bases). The CDR3 extends over 13 amino acids. The V gene's germline CDR1 is MNHNS and CDR2 SASEGT. Trimming left V 3 bases short and J 8 bases short, with 13 bases between. The CDR3 sequence is CASSDQGGRGYTF. Written as DNA, the CDR3 is TGTGCCAGCAGTGATCAAGGGGGACGAGGCTACACCTTC.

The chain is built from TRBV6-6 and TRBJ2-1; the match to TRBD2 covers 10 bases. Germline V CDR1 and CDR2: MNHNY, SVGAGI (reference sequence). Trimming removed 2 bases from V and 7 bases from J; junction bases left unmatched: 2. The CDR3 is 14 amino acids. CDR3 protein: CASSYLAGVNEQFF. In DNA form, the CDR3 reads TGTGCCAGCAGTTACCTAGCGGGGGTGAATGAGCAGTTCTTC.

The genes are TRBV7-6 and TRBJ1-5; a weak D match, TRBD1 (5 bases). Germline V CDR1 and CDR2: SGHVS, FNYEAQ. The CDR3 loop spans 16 amino acids. V was pared by 5 bases and J by 2 bases, with 16 bases between. CDR3 region: CASSLVSGLGNQPQHF. Written as DNA, the CDR3 is TGTGCCAGCAGCCTAGTATCAGGGTTAGGCAATCAGCCCCAGCATTTT.

The chain employs TRBV7-2 and TRBJ1-2; 10 nucleotides agree with TRBD1. V lost 5 bases, J lost 4 bases, and 13 bases stayed unmatched. Germline CDR1 SGHTA, CDR2 FQGNSA. The CDR3 is made up of 17 amino acids. The CDR3 coding sequence is TGTGCCAGCAGCCTTTCTCTGACAGGGGGCGCGGTCTATGGCTACACCTTC. Its translation: CASSLSLTGGAVYGYTF.

The chain employs TRBV4-2 and TRBJ1-1; D possibly corresponds to TRBD1 (6 bases). The CDR3 extends over 16 amino acids. V shed 1 base and J shed 1 base, with 13 bases lying between them. Germline CDR1 is LGHNA and CDR2 is YNFKEQ. Here the CDR3 reads CASSQGTDRSNTEAFF. The CDR3 DNA reads TGTGCCAGCAGCCAAGGAACTGACAGGTCGAACACTGAAGCTTTCTTT.

The V call is TRBV19, the J call TRBJ1-4; D unresolved. Germline V gene sequence: CDR1 LNHDA, CDR2 SQIVND (reference sequence). This CDR3 has 14 residues. V was clipped by 2 bases and J by 8 bases, with 12 bases between them. Here the CDR3 reads CASSISGVREKLFF. The CDR3 nucleotides read TGTGCCAGTAGTATAAGCGGGGTAAGAGAAAAACTGTTTTTT.

The chain employs TRBV5-6 and TRBJ2-1; D ambiguous. V gave up 3 bases and J gave up 5 bases, with 3 bases separating them. The CDR3 length is 11 residues. The germline V gene encodes CDR1 SGHDT and CDR2 YYEEEE. The CDR3 protein is CASSWDNEQFF. The CDR3 DNA reads as TGTGCCAGCAGCTGGGACAATGAGCAGTTCTTC.

V gene TRBV5-4 combines with J gene TRBJ2-2; 7 bases fit TRBD2. There are 16 residues in the CDR3. V trimming: 4 bases; J trimming: 4 bases; junction bases outside the gene matches: 10. Germline V CDR1 and CDR2: SGHNT, YYREEE (reference sequence). CDR3 sequence: CASSPMASGVTGELFF. CDR3 nucleotides: TGTGCCAGCAGCCCTATGGCTAGCGGCGTCACCGGGGAGCTGTTTTTT.